This TCR beta chain was recorded in a study of shared clonotypes between healthy human individuals. Germline loops: CDR1 SGDLS, CDR2 YYNGEE. V shed 3 bases and J 3 bases; nucleotides not matched to a gene: 9. CDR3 length equals 16 residues. Clones were sequenced by immunoSEQ multiplex PCR, and TCRdb holds only the in-frame ones, with some missing. The table shows under 2.5 million clones, with around 92% occurring only once. The rearrangement uses TRBV9 and TRBJ2-1; 7 nucleotides match TRBD2. The sample comprised naive CD4+ T cells from PBMCs. As to subset: CD45RA+ positively selected. The source of this sequence is a man younger than 35 in good health. Some clones in this sample may be carry-over from other donors' samples. CDR3: CASSDPVGDYYNEQFF. CDR3 sequence (DNA): TGTGCCAGCAGCGATCCCGTCGGGGACTACTACAATGAGCAGTTCTTC.